Below, 22 T cell receptor beta chains from the same sample are listed, as sequenced in a study of cytomegalovirus exposure and HLA in healthy donors listed by TCRdb under 2017. The receptor library was made with the immunoSEQ multiplex PCR assay. A mixture of 60 forward primers for TCR Vbeta segments and 13 reverse primers for TCR Jbeta segments was used in the multiplex PCR. The table was pulled from immuneACCESS by TCRdb, which kept in-frame rearrangements only. Such tables lose some clones; where checked, under half of the loss comes from unresolved V genes, and the rest has no known cause. Within this sample are around 99,000 clones, with around 74% of them counted one time only. The ten largest account for under 7.5% of the sample. Material for sequencing was PBMCs. The source of these receptors is a man aged 45 to 65 in good health and CMV-seropositive.

V gene TRBV19 combines with J gene TRBJ2-2; no definite D call. V was cut by 10 bases and J by 4 bases, with 16 bases left in between. Per germline, CDR1 LNHDA and CDR2 SQIVND (reference sequence). CDR3 length: 14 residues. The CDR3 DNA reads as TGTGCCACCCAAGTAGTCCAGGCCACCGGGGAGCTGTTTTTT. Its translation: CATQVVQATGELFF. Together with reference TRBV19 and TRBJ2-2, the CDR3 gives the full variable domain: DGGITQSPKYLFRKEGQNVTLSCEQNLNHDAMYWYRQDPGQGLRLIYYSQIVNDFQKGDIAEGYSVSREKKESFPLTVTSAQKNPTAFYLCATQVVQATGELFFGEGSRLTVL.

CDR3 in amino acids: CASSGIGREAFF. The CDR3 nucleotides read TGTGCCAGCAGTGGTATTGGCAGGGAAGCTTTCTTT. The chain is built from TRBV6-1 and TRBJ1-1; D is unresolved. The germline gives CDR1 MNHNS, CDR2 SASEGT. Trimming pared 4 bases from V and 8 bases from J, leaving 11 bases between. The CDR3 loop spans 12 amino acids.

For the CDR3, the DNA is TGCGCCAGCAGCACCCGGACAGGGATGGATGCCGGGGAGCTGTTTTTT. Protein: CASSTRTGMDAGELFF. This chain uses TRBV4-3 with TRBJ2-2, with TRBD1 matching 8 bases. Germline V gene lookup returns CDR1 LGHNA and CDR2 YSLEER. V lost 5 bases to trimming and J lost 6 bases; unmatched junction nucleotides: 11. The CDR3 is 16 residues long.

DNA for the CDR3: TGTGCCAGCAGTTCCTTGACAGGGGGAAACACTGAAGCTTTCTTT. It yields the protein CASSSLTGGNTEAFF. The gene calls are TRBV6-5 and TRBJ1-1; 9 nucleotides line up with TRBD1. CDR1 and CDR2 from the germline V gene are MNHEY and SVGAGI. Losses at the gene ends were 4 bases for V and 2 bases for J; bases not matched to a gene: 5. This CDR3 has 15 amino acids.

V gene TRBV30 combines with J gene TRBJ1-2; 7 bases match TRBD1. The V segment lost 1 base and the J segment 0 bases; nucleotides outside the gene matches: 2. The CDR3 contains 14 residues. Germline-derived CDR1 and CDR2 are GTSNPN and SVGIG (reference sequence). The CDR3, as DNA: TGTGCCTGGAGTGGGACAGGAACTAACTATGGCTACACCTTC. It is translated as CAWSGTGTNYGYTF.

The CDR3 region has the DNA TGTGCCAGCTCACCACCTTCTTACACAGATACGCAGTATTTT. It translates to CASSPPSYTDTQYF. The chain links TRBV18 to TRBJ2-3; D call uncertain. Germline V lookup: CDR1 KGHSH, CDR2 LQKENI. This CDR3 spans 14 amino acids. V was clipped by 0 bases and J by 2 bases, with 6 bases between them.

The CDR3 coding sequence is TGTGCCAGCAGCTCCAGCGCTAGCGGAAACACCGGGGAGCTGTTTTTT. Translation: CASSSSASGNTGELFF. This chain uses TRBV7-2 with TRBJ2-2; 7 nucleotides match TRBD2. The CDR3 extends over 16 amino acids. J lost 2 bases, V lost 4 bases, and 7 bases had no gene match. Germline loops: CDR1 SGHTA, CDR2 FQGNSA.

This rearrangement joins TRBV6-5 to TRBJ1-5; weak D call: TRBD1 (6 bases). Trimming left V 6 bases short and J 3 bases short, with 15 bases between. The V gene's germline CDR1 is MNHEY and CDR2 SVGAGI. This CDR3 comprises 15 residues. The CDR3 sequence: CASSRAAGVNQPQHF. In DNA form, the CDR3 reads TGTGCCAGCAGCCGCGCCGCAGGGGTCAATCAGCCCCAGCATTTT.

This clone has just one count. The J gene is TRBJ2-3, the V gene TRBV27, with 8 bases identical to TRBD1. With 7 bases clipped from V and 9 bases from J, the junction kept 9 bases outside the gene matches. Germline CDR1 is MNHEY and CDR2 is SMNVEV (reference sequence). This CDR3 is built from 13 residues. The CDR3 region has the DNA TGTGCCAGCACCTCCGACGGGACAGGCACGCAGTATTTT. Translation: CASTSDGTGTQYF.

This clone was detected only a few times. This chain connects TRBV25-1 to TRBJ1-2; TRBD1 matches at 7 bases. The CDR3 consists of 15 residues. Germline CDR1 MGHDK, CDR2 SYGVNS. V dropped 4 bases and J dropped 8; count of bases not matched to a gene: 13. The CDR3 DNA follows: TGTGCCAGCAGTGTTTCACAGGGGATGGGAGGAGGCTACACCTTC. This translates into CASSVSQGMGGGYTF.

This rearrangement joins TRBV6-1 to TRBJ1-6; the D is unclear. This CDR3 region has 16 residues. Trimming stripped 1 base from V and 7 bases from J, with 14 bases between. CDR1 is MNHNS, CDR2 SASEGT, per germline. Here the CDR3 DNA reads TGTGCCAGCAGTGAAGAAGCGAACGGGGTGAATTCACCCCTCCACTTT. This gives the protein CASSEEANGVNSPLHF.

The V call is TRBV2, the J call TRBJ1-1, with D possibly matching TRBD1 (5 bases). V was shortened by 4 bases and J by 1 base, with 13 bases between the two germline ends. The CDR3 is made up of 15 amino acids. Germline CDR1 SNHLY, CDR2 FYNNEI. CDR3: CASSVSPGPNTEAFF. The CDR3 DNA reads TGTGCCAGCAGTGTCAGTCCAGGGCCGAACACTGAAGCTTTCTTT.

The chain employs TRBV11-2 and TRBJ2-3; TRBD1 matches at 8 bases. The CDR3 is 16 residues long. Germline CDR1 and CDR2: SGHAT and FQNNGV. J was trimmed by 1 base and V by 5 bases; bases with no gene match: 8. CDR3 bases: TGTGCCAGCAGCCAGGGACAGGCGTTTGGCACAGATACGCAGTATTTT. Protein: CASSQGQAFGTDTQYF.

V usage is TRBV4-3 and J usage is TRBJ1-2; 8 bases line up with TRBD1. The CDR3 has 14 amino acids. The J segment lost 4 bases and the V segment lost 4 bases, leaving 5 bases of the junction unmatched. Germline V gives CDR1 LGHNA, CDR2 YSLEER. This CDR3 is CASSPGQGPYGYTF. For the CDR3, the DNA is TGCGCCAGCAGCCCCGGACAGGGACCCTATGGCTACACCTTC.

The chain is built from TRBV7-3 and TRBJ2-7; tentative D call: TRBD2 (5 bases). The V gene lost 2 bases and the J gene lost 5 bases, with 10 bases spanning the gap. The germline V gene has CDR1 SGHTA and CDR2 FQGTGA. This CDR3 spans 13 amino acids. As DNA, the CDR3 is TGTGCCAGCAGCTTAGAGGGTTCCAACGAGCAGTACTTC. Its translation: CASSLEGSNEQYF.

This clone was observed once. The chain recombines TRBV30 with TRBJ1-2; D unclear. The CDR3 consists of 12 residues. Germline CDR1 reads GTSNPN; CDR2 reads SVGIG (reference sequence). V was trimmed by 1 base and J by 1 base, leaving 4 bases between them. The CDR3 DNA sequence: TGTGCCTGGAGTGACGGTAACTATGGCTACACCTTC. Translating gives CAWSDGNYGYTF. The variable domain in full, with the rest retrieved from reference TRBV30 and TRBJ1-2, is SQTIHQWPATLVQPVGSPLSLECTVEGTSNPNLYWYRQAAGRGLQLLFYSVGIGQISSEVPQNLSASRPQDRQFILSSKKLLLSDSGFYLCAWSDGNYGYTFGSGTRLTVV.

CDR3 sequence (DNA): TGTGCCAGCAGTTCGAGCTCCTATAATTCACCCCTCCACTTT. Translated, it gives CASSSSSYNSPLHF. V is TRBV27 and J is TRBJ1-6; D gene ambiguous. Trimming shortened V by 4 bases and J by 0 bases, and 4 bases separated the two germline ends. CDR1 and CDR2 from the germline V gene are MNHEY and SMNVEV (reference sequence). This CDR3 has 14 residues.

This sequence joins TRBV6-5 and TRBJ2-1; 7 bases are a match to TRBD1. The CDR3 length is 15 residues. V lost 2 bases and J lost 8; bases outside the gene matches: 9. Germline lookup yields CDR1 MNHEY and CDR2 SVGAGI. The CDR3 is CASSYGEGGRDEQFF. DNA of the CDR3: TGTGCCAGCAGTTACGGAGAAGGGGGCCGGGATGAGCAGTTCTTC.

The CDR3 loop is CASSVDSGNTIYF. DNA for the CDR3: TGTGCCAGCAGCGTGGATTCAGGAAACACCATATATTTT. The V call is TRBV5-4, the J call TRBJ1-3; no definite D call. CDR3 length: 13 amino acids. The germline V and J ends were trimmed by 4 bases and 4 bases, with 9 bases remaining between them. Germline V gives CDR1 SGHNT, CDR2 YYREEE (reference sequence).

This clone was counted a few times. The chain uses TRBV19 and TRBJ1-2, with 7 positions matching TRBD1. The CDR3 spans 14 residues. V gave up 5 bases and J gave up 0 bases; unmatched junction bases: 3. Germline CDR1 is LNHDA and CDR2 is SQIVND (reference sequence). The CDR3 DNA reads TGTGCCAGTAGTGACAGGGTGGCTAACTATGGCTACACCTTC. Its translation: CASSDRVANYGYTF. The full variable domain, completed using reference TRBV19 and TRBJ1-2, is DGGITQSPKYLFRKEGQNVTLSCEQNLNHDAMYWYRQDPGQGLRLIYYSQIVNDFQKGDIAEGYSVSREKKESFPLTVTSAQKNPTAFYLCASSDRVANYGYTFGSGTRLTVV.

The chain joins TRBV5-1 to TRBJ2-2; a possible D gene is TRBD1 (5 bases). Trimming stripped 3 bases from V and 0 bases from J, with 12 bases between. The V gene's germline CDR1 is SGHRS and CDR2 YFSETQ. The CDR3 totals 16 residues. This CDR3 is CASSSVGQTNTGELFF. CDR3 nucleotide sequence: TGCGCCAGCAGCTCGGTGGGGCAGACGAACACCGGGGAGCTGTTTTTT.

The genes are TRBV6-5 and TRBJ2-1, with D tentatively TRBD2 (5 bases). V was trimmed by 4 bases and J by 5 bases, leaving 12 bases between them. From germline, CDR1 is MNHEY and CDR2 SVGAGI. The CDR3 length is 14 residues. CDR3 nucleotide sequence: TGTGCCAGCAGTTCCCCGGGAAGAAACAATGAGCAGTTCTTC. Translated: CASSSPGRNNEQFF.